This TCR beta chain was sequenced in a study of control samples from healthy donors and cancer patients. Sequencing used immunoSEQ multiplex PCR; TCRdb keeps in-frame clones, though not all of them. Of around 140,000 clones listed, about 89% are singletons. V lost 2 bases and J lost 6, with 4 bases in between. Germline lookup yields CDR1 SEHNR and CDR2 FQNEAQ (reference sequence). The CDR3 spans 11 residues. The sequenced sample was blood. The chain has TRBV7-9 and TRBJ1-1; no clear D. The source of this sequence is a man in his late teens or twenties in good health. DNA for the CDR3: TGTGCCAGCAGCTTATGGGCTGAAGCTTTCTTT. This sequence encodes CASSLWAEAFF. The entire variable domain, with the rest obtained from reference TRBV7-9 and TRBJ1-1, is as follows: DTGVSQNPRHKITKRGQNVTFRCDPISEHNRLYWYRQTLGQGPEFLTYFQNEAQLEKSRLLSDRFSAERPKGSFSTLEIQRTEQGDSAMYLCASSLWAEAFFGQGTRLTVV.